This record covers a single TCR beta chain. Per germline, CDR1 MNHEY and CDR2 SVGEGT. The J segment lost 7 bases and the V segment lost 2 bases, leaving 8 bases of the junction unmatched. The CDR3 is 14 amino acids. These data belong to a study of blood T cell repertoires in COVID-19. Here immunoSEQ multiplex PCR was the method, and the copy in TCRdb shows in-frame clones only, minus some. The sample has a few hundred thousand clones, around 90% seen once. The sequencing input was PBMCs or T cells enriched from blood (not recorded which). This clonotype originated in a man younger than 35 who had recovered from COVID-19. The J gene is TRBJ2-7, the V gene TRBV6-2 or TRBV6-3, with 7 bases that match TRBD2. CDR3 region: CASSYLAGAGEQYF. The CDR3 bases are TGTGCCAGCAGTTACCTTGCGGGAGCCGGGGAGCAGTACTTC.